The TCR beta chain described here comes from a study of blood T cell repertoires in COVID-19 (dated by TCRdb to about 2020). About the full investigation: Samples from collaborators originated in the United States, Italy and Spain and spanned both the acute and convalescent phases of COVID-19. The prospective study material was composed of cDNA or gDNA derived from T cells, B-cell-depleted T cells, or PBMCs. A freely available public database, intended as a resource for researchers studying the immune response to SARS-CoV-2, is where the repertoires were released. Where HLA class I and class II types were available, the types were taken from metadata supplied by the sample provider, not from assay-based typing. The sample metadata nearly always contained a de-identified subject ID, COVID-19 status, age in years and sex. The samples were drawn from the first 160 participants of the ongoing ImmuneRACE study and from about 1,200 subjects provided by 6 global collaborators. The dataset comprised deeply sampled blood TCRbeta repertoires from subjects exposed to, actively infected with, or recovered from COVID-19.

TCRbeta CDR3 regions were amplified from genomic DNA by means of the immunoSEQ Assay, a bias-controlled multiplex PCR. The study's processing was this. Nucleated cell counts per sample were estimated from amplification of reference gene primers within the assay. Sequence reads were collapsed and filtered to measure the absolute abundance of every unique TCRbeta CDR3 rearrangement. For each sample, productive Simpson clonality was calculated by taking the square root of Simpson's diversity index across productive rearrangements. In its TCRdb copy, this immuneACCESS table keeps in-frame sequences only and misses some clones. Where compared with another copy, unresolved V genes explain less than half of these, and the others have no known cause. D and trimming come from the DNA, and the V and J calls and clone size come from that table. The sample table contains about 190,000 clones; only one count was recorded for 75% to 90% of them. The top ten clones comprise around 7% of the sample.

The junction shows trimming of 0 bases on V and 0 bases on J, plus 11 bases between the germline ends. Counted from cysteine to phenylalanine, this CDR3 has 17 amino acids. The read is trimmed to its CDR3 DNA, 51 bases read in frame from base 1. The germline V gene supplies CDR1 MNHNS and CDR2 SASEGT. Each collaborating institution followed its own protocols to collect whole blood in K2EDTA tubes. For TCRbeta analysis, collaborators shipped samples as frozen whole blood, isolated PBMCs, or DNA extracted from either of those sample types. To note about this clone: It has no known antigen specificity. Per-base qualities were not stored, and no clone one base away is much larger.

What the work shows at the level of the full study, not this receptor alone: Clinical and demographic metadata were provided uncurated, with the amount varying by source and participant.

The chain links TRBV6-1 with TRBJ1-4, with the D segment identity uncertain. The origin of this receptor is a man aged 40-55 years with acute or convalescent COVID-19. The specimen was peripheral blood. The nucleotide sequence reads TGTGCCAGCAGTGAAGCCCCACAGTCCTCAACTAATGAAAAACTGTTTTTT. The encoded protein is CASSEAPQSSTNEKLFF.